This is a list of T cell receptor beta chains from one sample in a study of blood T cell dynamics during melanoma immunotherapy. The data were produced by immunoSEQ multiplex PCR, yet TCRdb's version contains in-frame clones alone and is incomplete. The sample has 1,600 or so clones; around 73% are singletons. This specimen consisted of CD8+ T cells from blood, obtained from a patient treated with checkpoint blockade. The receptors originated from a human donor with melanoma. The CDR3 runs from the conserved cysteine through the conserved F or W. The order of the fields is CDR3 DNA, CDR3 protein, CDR3 length, V gene, D gene, J gene, clone size. The D gene is left open where the match is weak. The size of a clone is reported for some rows only, either as once, few or many, or as a class for expanded clones.

DNA: TGTGCCAGCAGCCTATGGACAGGGAAGAACGAGCAGTACTTC
CDR3: CASSLWTGKNEQYF
length: 14
V: TRBV13
D: TRBD1
J: TRBJ2-7
size: once

DNA: TGTGCCAGCAGCGTAGGGCTAGTTGACAATGAGCAGTTCTTC
CDR3: CASSVGLVDNEQFF
length: 14
V: TRBV9
D: .
J: TRBJ2-1
size: .

DNA: TGTGCCAGCAGTTTACCCGCCCGGGGAGGGTCCTACGAGCAGTACTTC
CDR3: CASSLPARGGSYEQYF
length: 16
V: TRBV28
D: TRBD2
J: TRBJ2-7
size: few

DNA: TGTGCCAGCAGCTTAAGTGGTGAGACCCAGTACTTC
CDR3: CASSLSGETQYF
length: 12
V: TRBV7-6
D: .
J: TRBJ2-5
size: once

DNA: TGTGCCAGCAGCTTAGCACCAGCGGACCAAGAGACCCAGTACTTC
CDR3: CASSLAPADQETQYF
length: 15
V: TRBV7-6
D: .
J: TRBJ2-5
size: few

DNA: TGTGCCACCAGCACCGCCACATTTGCCAATGAGCAGTTCTTC
CDR3: CATSTATFANEQFF
length: 14
V: TRBV15
D: .
J: TRBJ2-1
size: .

DNA: TGCGCCAGCAGCCACACGACAGGGGGCGCAGGGGGCTACACCTTC
CDR3: CASSHTTGGAGGYTF
length: 15
V: TRBV4-1
D: TRBD1
J: TRBJ1-2
size: .

DNA: TGCGCCAGCTCCGGGACTAGCGGGAATGAGCAGTTCTTC
CDR3: CASSGTSGNEQFF
length: 13
V: TRBV10-2
D: TRBD2
J: TRBJ2-1
size: .

DNA: TGTGCCAGCAACCGGGGGGGCTCCACAGATACGCAGTATTTT
CDR3: CASNRGGSTDTQYF
length: 14
V: TRBV28
D: TRBD2
J: TRBJ2-3
size: .

DNA: TGTGCCTTACACACCGGGAACACTGAAGCTTTCTTT
CDR3: CALHTGNTEAFF
length: 12
V: TRBV30
D: .
J: TRBJ1-1
size: few

DNA: TGCGCCAGCAGCCCCAACAGGGCCGCTAATAATGAGCAGTTCTTC
CDR3: CASSPNRAANNEQFF
length: 15
V: TRBV4-1
D: .
J: TRBJ2-1
size: .

DNA: TGTGCCAGCAGCTTGTGGGGCCCTTCAGGTGAGCAGTTCTTC
CDR3: CASSLWGPSGEQFF
length: 14
V: TRBV5-5
D: .
J: TRBJ2-1
size: .

DNA: TGTGCCAGCAGCTTATCCGGGTCGGGTGGAAACACCATATATTTT
CDR3: CASSLSGSGGNTIYF
length: 15
V: TRBV7-6
D: .
J: TRBJ1-3
size: .

DNA: TGTGCCAGCAGCCCACCCCTTTCCGGGGACCTCCACGAGCAGTACTTC
CDR3: CASSPPLSGDLHEQYF
length: 16
V: TRBV7-9
D: .
J: TRBJ2-7
size: few

DNA: TGTGCCAGTAGTCGAAGATCGCAAACAGGGATGAGGAACACTGAAGCTTTCTTT
CDR3: CASSRRSQTGMRNTEAFF
length: 18
V: TRBV19
D: .
J: TRBJ1-1
size: .

DNA: TGCAGCGTTGGGGTGCGGGAGGGTACTGAAGCTTTCTTT
CDR3: CSVGVREGTEAFF
length: 13
V: TRBV29-1
D: .
J: TRBJ1-1
size: .

DNA: TGTGCCAGCAGCTTAGAAGGGGCTAATGAAAAACTGTTTTTT
CDR3: CASSLEGANEKLFF
length: 14
V: TRBV7-6
D: .
J: TRBJ1-4
size: .

DNA: TGTGCCAGTAGTCTAGGGTCCTCCTACGAGCAGTACTTC
CDR3: CASSLGSSYEQYF
length: 13
V: TRBV19
D: .
J: TRBJ2-7
size: few

DNA: TGTGCCAGCAGCTTAGTGGACAATGAGCAGTTCTTC
CDR3: CASSLVDNEQFF
length: 12
V: TRBV7-8
D: .
J: TRBJ2-1
size: .

DNA: TGCGCCAGCAGCACCAGGGGTGTCGTTGACGAGCAGTACTTC
CDR3: CASSTRGVVDEQYF
length: 14
V: TRBV5-1
D: .
J: TRBJ2-7
size: .